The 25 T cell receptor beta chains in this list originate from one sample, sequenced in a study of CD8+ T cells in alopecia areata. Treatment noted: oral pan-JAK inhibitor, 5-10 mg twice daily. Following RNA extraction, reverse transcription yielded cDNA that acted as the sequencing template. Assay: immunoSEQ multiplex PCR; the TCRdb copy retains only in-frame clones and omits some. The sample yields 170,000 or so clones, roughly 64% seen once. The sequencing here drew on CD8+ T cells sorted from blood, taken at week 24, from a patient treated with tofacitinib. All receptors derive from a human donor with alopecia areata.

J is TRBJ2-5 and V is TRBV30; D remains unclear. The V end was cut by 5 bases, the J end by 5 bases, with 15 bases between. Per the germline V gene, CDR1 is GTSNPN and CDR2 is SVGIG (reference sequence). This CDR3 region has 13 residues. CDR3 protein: CAWSPETMETQYF. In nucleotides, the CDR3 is TGTGCCTGGTCCCCAGAGACCATGGAGACCCAGTACTTC.

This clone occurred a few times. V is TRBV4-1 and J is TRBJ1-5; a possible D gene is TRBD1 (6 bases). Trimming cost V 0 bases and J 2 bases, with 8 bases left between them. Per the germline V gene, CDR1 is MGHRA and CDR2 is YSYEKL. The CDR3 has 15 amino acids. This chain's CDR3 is CASSQEGARNQPQHF. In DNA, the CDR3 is TGCGCCAGCAGCCAAGAGGGGGCGCGCAATCAGCCCCAGCATTTT.

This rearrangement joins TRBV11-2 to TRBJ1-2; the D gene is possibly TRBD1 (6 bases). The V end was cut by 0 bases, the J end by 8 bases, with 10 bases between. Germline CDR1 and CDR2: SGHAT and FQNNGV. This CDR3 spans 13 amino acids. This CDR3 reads CASSLEGTRGYTF. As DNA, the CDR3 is TGTGCCAGCAGCTTAGAAGGGACAAGGGGCTACACCTTC.

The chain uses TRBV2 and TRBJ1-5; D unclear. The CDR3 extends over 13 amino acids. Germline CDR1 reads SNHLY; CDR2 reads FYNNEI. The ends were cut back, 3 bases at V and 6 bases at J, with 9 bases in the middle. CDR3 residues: CASSDPQTQPQHF. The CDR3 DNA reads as TGTGCCAGCAGTGATCCGCAGACTCAGCCCCAGCATTTT.

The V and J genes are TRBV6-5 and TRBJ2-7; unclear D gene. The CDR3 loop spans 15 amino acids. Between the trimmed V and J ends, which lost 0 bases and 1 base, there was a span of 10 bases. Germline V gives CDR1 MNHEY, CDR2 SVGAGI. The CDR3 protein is CASSYSAGWSYEQYF. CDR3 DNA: TGTGCCAGCAGTTACTCGGCAGGTTGGTCCTACGAGCAGTACTTC.

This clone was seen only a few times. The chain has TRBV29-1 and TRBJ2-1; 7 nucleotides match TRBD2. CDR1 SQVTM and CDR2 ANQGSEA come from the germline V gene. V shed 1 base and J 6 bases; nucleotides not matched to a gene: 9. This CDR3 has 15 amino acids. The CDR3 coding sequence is TGCAGCGTTGAAGGTAACGGGGGGAGGCTCAATGAGCAGTTCTTC. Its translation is CSVEGNGGRLNEQFF.

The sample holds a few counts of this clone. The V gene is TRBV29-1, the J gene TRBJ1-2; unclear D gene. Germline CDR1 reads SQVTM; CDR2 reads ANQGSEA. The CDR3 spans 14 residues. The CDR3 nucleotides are TGCACCTCCACACCCCCCGAGACCAACTATGGCTACACCTTC. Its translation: CTSTPPETNYGYTF.

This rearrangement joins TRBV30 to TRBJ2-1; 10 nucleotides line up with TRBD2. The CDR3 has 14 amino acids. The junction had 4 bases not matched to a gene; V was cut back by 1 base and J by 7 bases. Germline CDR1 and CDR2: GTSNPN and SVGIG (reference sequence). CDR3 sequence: CAWSGTLAGNEQFF. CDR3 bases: TGTGCCTGGAGTGGGACACTAGCGGGGAATGAGCAGTTCTTC.

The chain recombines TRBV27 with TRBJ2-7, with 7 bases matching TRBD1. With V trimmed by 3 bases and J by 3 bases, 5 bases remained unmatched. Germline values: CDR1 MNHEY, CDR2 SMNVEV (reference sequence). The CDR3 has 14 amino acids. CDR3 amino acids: CASSLQSGGYEQYF. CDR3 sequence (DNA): TGTGCCAGCAGTTTGCAATCAGGGGGCTACGAGCAGTACTTC.

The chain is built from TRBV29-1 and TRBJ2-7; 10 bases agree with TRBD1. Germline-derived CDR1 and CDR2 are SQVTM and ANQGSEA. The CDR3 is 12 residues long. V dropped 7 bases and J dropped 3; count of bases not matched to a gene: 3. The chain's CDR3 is CSAGTGVYEQYF. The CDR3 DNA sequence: TGCAGCGCCGGGACAGGGGTCTACGAGCAGTACTTC.

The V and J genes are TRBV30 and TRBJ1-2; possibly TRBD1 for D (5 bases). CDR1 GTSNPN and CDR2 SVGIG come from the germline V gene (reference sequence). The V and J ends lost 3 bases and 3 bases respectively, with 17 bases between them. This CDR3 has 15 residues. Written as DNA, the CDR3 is TGTGCCTGGAGGTGGGGCAGGTTGGGGTACTATGGCTACACCTTC. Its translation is CAWRWGRLGYYGYTF.

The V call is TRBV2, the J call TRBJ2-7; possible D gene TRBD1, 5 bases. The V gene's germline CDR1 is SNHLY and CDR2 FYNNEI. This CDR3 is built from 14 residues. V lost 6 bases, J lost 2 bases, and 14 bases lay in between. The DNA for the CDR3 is TGTGCCAGCAGAGGGGTTGCCGGCGCCTACGAGCAGTACTTC. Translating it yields CASRGVAGAYEQYF.

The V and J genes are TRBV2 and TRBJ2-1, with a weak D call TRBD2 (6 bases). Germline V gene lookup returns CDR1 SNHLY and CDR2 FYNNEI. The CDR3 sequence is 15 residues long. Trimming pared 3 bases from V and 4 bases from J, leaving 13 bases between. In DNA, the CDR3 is TGTGCCAGCAGTGACCCGGGAGTAGGATACAATGAGCAGTTCTTC. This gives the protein CASSDPGVGYNEQFF. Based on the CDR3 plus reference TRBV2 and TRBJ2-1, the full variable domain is EPEVTQTPSHQVTQMGQEVILRCVPISNHLYFYWYRQILGQKVEFLVSFYNNEISEKSEIFDDQFSVERPDGSNFTLKIRSTKLEDSAMYFCASSDPGVGYNEQFFGPGTRLTVL.

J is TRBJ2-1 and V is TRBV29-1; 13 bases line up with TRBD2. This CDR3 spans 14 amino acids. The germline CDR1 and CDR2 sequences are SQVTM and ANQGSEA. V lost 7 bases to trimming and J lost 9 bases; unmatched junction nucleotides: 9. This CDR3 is CSGSGTSGEGEQFF. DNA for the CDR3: TGCAGCGGATCCGGGACTAGCGGGGAGGGTGAGCAGTTCTTC.

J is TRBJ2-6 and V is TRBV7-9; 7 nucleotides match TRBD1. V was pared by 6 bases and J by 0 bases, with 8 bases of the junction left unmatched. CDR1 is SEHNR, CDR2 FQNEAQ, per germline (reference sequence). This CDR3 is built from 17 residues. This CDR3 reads CASRPGDRGSGANVLTF. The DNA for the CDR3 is TGTGCCAGCAGGCCCGGGGACAGAGGCTCTGGGGCCAACGTCCTGACTTTC.

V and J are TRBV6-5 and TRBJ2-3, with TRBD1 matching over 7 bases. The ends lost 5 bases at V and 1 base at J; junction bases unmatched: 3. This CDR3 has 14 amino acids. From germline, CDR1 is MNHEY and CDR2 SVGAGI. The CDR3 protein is CASSDRVGTDTQYF. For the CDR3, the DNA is TGTGCCAGCAGTGACAGGGTCGGCACAGATACGCAGTATTTT.

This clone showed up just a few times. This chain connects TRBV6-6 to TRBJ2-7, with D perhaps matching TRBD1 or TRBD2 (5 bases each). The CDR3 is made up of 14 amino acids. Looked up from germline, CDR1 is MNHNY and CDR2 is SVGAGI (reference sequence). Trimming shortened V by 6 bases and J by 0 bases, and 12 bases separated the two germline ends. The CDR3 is CASSPGQLSYEQYF. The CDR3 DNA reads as TGTGCCAGCAGCCCGGGGCAGCTCTCCTACGAGCAGTACTTC.

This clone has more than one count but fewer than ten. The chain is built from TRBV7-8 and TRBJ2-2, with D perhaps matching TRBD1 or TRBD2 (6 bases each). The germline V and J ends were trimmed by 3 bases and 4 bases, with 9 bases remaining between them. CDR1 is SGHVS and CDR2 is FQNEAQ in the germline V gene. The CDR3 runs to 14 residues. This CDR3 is CASSLGGGTGELFF. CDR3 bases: TGTGCCAGCAGCTTGGGGGGCGGCACCGGGGAGCTGTTTTTT.

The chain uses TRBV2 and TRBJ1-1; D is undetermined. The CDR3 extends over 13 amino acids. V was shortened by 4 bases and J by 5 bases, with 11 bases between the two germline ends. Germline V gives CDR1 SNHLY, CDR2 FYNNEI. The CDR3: CASSVGFRTEAFF. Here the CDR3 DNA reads TGTGCCAGCAGTGTGGGCTTTAGGACTGAAGCTTTCTTT. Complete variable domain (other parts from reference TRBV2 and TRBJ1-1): EPEVTQTPSHQVTQMGQEVILRCVPISNHLYFYWYRQILGQKVEFLVSFYNNEISEKSEIFDDQFSVERPDGSNFTLKIRSTKLEDSAMYFCASSVGFRTEAFFGQGTRLTVV.

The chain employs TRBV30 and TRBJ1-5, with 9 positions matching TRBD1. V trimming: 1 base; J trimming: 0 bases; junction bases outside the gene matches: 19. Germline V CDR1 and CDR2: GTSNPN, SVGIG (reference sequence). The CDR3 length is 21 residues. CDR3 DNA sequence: TGTGCCTGGAGTGGTGGGGTGTGGAGACCGGGACAGGGCTATAGCAATCAGCCCCAGCATTTT. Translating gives CAWSGGVWRPGQGYSNQPQHF.

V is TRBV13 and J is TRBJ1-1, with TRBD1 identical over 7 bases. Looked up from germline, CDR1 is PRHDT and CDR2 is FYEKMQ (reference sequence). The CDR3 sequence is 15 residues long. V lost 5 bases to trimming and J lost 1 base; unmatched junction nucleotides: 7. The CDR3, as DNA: TGTGCCAGCAGCGCCAACAGGGGCCCGAACACTGAAGCTTTCTTT. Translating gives CASSANRGPNTEAFF.

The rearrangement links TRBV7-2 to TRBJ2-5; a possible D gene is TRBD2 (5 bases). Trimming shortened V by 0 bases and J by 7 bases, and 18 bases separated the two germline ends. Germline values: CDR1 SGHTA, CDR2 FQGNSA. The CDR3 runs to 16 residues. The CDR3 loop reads CASSLAIRGSLWTQYF. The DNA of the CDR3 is TGTGCCAGCAGCTTAGCGATCCGGGGTAGCTTATGGACCCAGTACTTC.

DNA of the CDR3: TGTGCCAGCAGCTTCGGGACAGGGCAAGAAAAACTGTTTTTT. This encodes CASSFGTGQEKLFF. J is TRBJ1-4 and V is TRBV5-6, with 9 bases aligning to TRBD1. V gave up 2 bases and J gave up 8 bases; unmatched junction bases: 4. The V gene's germline CDR1 is SGHDT and CDR2 YYEEEE. The CDR3 has 14 residues.

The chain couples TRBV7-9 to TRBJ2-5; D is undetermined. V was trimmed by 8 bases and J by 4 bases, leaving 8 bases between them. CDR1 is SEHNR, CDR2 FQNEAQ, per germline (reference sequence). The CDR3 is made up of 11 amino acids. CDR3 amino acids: CASSIGETQYF. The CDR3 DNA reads TGTGCCAGCTCGATAGGAGAGACCCAGTACTTC.

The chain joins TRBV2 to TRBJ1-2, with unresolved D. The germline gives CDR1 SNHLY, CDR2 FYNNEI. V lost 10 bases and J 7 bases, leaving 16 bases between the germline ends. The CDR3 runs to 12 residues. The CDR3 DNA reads TGTGCCACCCGCGTCGGATTACGTGGCTACACCTTC. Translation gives CATRVGLRGYTF.